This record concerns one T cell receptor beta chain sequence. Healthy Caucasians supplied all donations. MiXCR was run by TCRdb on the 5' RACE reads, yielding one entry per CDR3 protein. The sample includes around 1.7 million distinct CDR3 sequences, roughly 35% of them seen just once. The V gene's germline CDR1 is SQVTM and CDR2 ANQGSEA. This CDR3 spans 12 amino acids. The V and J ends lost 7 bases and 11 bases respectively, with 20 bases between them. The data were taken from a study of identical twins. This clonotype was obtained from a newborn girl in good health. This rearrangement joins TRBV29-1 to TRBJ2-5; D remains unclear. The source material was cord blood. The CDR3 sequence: CSAQHRYNEQYF. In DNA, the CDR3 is TGCAGCGCTCAACACCGGTACAATGAGCAGTACTTC.